This T cell receptor (beta chain) was captured in a study of cytomegalovirus exposure and HLA in healthy donors. Primers: 60 Vbeta forward and 13 Jbeta reverse. TCRdb's copy holds only in-frame clones and misses some; the assay was immunoSEQ multiplex PCR. The sample shows 160,000 or so clones, approximately 80% of them seen only once. The length of the CDR3 is 15 residues. The germline V gene encodes CDR1 LNHNV and CDR2 YYDKDF (reference sequence). Trimming removed 0 bases at V and 8 bases at J, with 13 bases between. The sample holds a few counts of this clone. The sequencing input was PBMCs. The rearrangement uses TRBV15 and TRBJ1-4, with a weak D call TRBD1 (5 bases). This clonotype originated in a man aged 50 or older in good health and CMV-seropositive. The CDR3 bases are TGTGCCACCAGCAGAGAACCAGGGAGGGAGGAAAAACTGTTTTTT. It translates to CATSREPGREEKLFF.